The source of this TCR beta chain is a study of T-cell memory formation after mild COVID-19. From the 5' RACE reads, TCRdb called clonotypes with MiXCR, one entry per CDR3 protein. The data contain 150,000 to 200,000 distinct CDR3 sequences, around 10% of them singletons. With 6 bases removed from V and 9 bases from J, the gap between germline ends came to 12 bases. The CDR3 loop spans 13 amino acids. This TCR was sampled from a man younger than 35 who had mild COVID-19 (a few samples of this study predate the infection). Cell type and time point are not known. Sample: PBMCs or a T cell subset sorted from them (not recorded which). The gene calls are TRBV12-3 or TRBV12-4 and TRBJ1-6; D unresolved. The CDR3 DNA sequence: TGTGCCAGCAGAGCGCCGGGTCGTTCACCCCTCCACTTT. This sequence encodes CASRAPGRSPLHF.